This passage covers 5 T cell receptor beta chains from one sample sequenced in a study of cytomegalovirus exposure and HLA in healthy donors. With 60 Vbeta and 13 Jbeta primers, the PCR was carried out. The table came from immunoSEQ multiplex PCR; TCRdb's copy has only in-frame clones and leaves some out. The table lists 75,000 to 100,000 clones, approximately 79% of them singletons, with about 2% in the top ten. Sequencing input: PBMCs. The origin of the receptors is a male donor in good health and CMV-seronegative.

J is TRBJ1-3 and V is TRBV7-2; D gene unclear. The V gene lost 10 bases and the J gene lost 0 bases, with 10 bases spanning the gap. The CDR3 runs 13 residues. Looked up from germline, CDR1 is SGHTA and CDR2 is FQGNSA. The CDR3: CATRVSSGNTIYF. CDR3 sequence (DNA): TGTGCCACCCGGGTCTCCTCTGGAAACACCATATATTTT.

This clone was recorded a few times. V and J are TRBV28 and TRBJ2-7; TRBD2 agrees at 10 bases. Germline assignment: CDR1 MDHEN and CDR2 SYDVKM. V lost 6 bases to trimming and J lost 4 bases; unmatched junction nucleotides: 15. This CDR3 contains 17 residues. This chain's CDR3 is CASSQPKTLAGHYEQYF. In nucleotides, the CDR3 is TGTGCCAGCAGCCAACCTAAAACACTAGCGGGACATTACGAGCAGTACTTC.

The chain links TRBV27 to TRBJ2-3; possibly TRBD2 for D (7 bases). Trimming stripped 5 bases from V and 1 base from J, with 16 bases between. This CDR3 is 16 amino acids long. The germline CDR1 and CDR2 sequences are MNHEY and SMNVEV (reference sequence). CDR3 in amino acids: CASSTARGGGTDTQYF. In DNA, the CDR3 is TGTGCCAGCAGTACAGCAAGGGGGGGAGGCACAGATACGCAGTATTTT.

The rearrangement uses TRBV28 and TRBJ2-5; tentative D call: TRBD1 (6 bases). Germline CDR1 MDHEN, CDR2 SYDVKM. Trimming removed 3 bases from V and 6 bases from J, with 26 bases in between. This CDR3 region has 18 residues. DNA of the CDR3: TGTGCCAGCAGTTTGGGTCAGGGGATTGGCGTGAACGAAAAGACCCAGTACTTC. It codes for CASSLGQGIGVNEKTQYF. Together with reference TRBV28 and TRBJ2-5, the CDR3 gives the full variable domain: DVKVTQSSRYLVKRTGEKVFLECVQDMDHENMFWYRQDPGLGLRLIYFSYDVKMKEKGDIPEGYSVSREKKERFSLILESASTNQTSMYLCASSLGQGIGVNEKTQYFGPGTRLLVL.

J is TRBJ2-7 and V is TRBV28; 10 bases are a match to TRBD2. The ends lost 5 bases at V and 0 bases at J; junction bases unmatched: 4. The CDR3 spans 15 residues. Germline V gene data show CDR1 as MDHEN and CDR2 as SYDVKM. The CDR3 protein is CASSPGLARSYEQYF. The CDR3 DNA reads TGTGCCAGCAGTCCGGGACTAGCGCGCTCCTACGAGCAGTACTTC.